The 27 T cell receptor beta chains presented below share a single source sample, sequenced in a study of T cells in women clearing cervical HPV infection. Assay used: immunoSEQ multiplex PCR; TCRdb lists only in-frame clones, some missing. The ten most abundant clones cover 6.4% of a sample with around 39,000 clones. The sequencing input was blood buffy coat. These receptors all come from a woman between 18 and 70 years old with a cervical HPV16 infection that either progressed to CIN3+ or cleared (not recorded which).

Turning to this clone: The CDR3 end lies 3 residues beyond the end of the read and is filled in from the germline J gene. This chain connects TRBV19 to TRBJ2-1; 8 positions agree with TRBD2. Germline lookup yields CDR1 LNHDA and CDR2 SQIVND (reference sequence). V shed 3 bases, J shed 1 base, and the junction held 14 bases outside the gene matches. This CDR3 spans 19 amino acids. CDR3 loop: CASSIIGLGSGVSYNEQFF. The sequenced part of the CDR3 DNA is TGTGCCAGTAGTATCATCGGGCTCGGTAGCGGGGTATCCTACAATGAG.

A word on this clone: The read stops 3 residues short of the end of the CDR3; the missing end is completed from the germline J gene. The rearrangement links TRBV5-5 to TRBJ2-4; unclear D gene. This CDR3 has 15 amino acids. CDR1 is SGHKS and CDR2 is YYEKEE in the germline V gene (reference sequence). Trimming took 4 bases from V and 5 from J, leaving 16 bases between them. CDR3 residues: CASSLSVQRENIQYF. Incomplete CDR3 DNA: TGTGCCAGCAGCCTTTCTGTGCAGAGAGAAAACATT.

With regard to this clone: The read finishes 3 residues shy of the CDR3 end, and the germline J gene is used to complete it. The J gene is TRBJ2-5, the V gene TRBV6-2 or TRBV6-3, with a tentative D call TRBD1 (5 bases). V dropped 6 bases and J dropped 4 bases, with 18 bases sitting between them. Germline V gene lookup returns CDR1 MNHEY and CDR2 SVGEGT. The CDR3 loop spans 15 amino acids. The chain's CDR3 is CASSTDRTYLETQYF. The CDR3 DNA, read in part, is TGTGCCAGCAGCACCGACAGAACCTATTTAGAGACC.

In the case of this clone: The read stops 3 residues short of the end of the CDR3; the missing end is completed from the germline J gene. This chain joins TRBV7-3 and TRBJ2-3, with 8 bases fitting TRBD2. In germline, CDR1 is SGHTA, CDR2 FQGTGA. CDR3 length: 14 residues. Germline trimming cut 4 bases from V and 3 bases from J; bases unmatched to any gene: 3. CDR3 residues: CASSSGTRTDTQYF. CDR3 bases read: TGTGCCAGCAGCTCCGGGACTAGGACAGATACG.

The sequenced CDR3 bases are TGTGCCAGCAGGGGGACAGGGTTACGGTATTCACCG. This codes for CASRGTGLRYSP. The whole CDR3 region reads CASRGTGLRYSPLFF. V is TRBV2 and J is TRBJ2-2; TRBD1 matches at 9 bases. Coverage ceases 3 residues before the CDR3 finishes, and the germline J gene fills in the end. There are 15 residues in the CDR3. The V gene's germline CDR1 is SNHLY and CDR2 FYNNEI.

CDR3 sequence reads: CASQTGNQPQYF. The CDR3 bases that were read are TGTGCCAGTCAGACAGGCAATCAGCCG. The genes are TRBV19 and TRBJ2-3; a possible D gene is TRBD1 (6 bases). The DNA ends 3 residues before the CDR3 does, and the rest of the CDR3 is filled in from the germline J gene. Germline lookup yields CDR1 LNHDA and CDR2 SQIVND (reference sequence). This CDR3 is 12 amino acids long.

Turning to this clone: The read terminates 3 residues before the CDR3 end, so the remaining end is supplied by the germline J gene. The rearrangement joins TRBV7-2 to TRBJ2-3, with TRBD2 as a possible D gene (5 bases). The germline gives CDR1 SGHTA, CDR2 FQGNSA. The CDR3 sequence is 15 residues long. Deletions cut 4 bases from V and 1 base from J, with 12 bases between. The part of the CDR3 DNA that was read is TGTGCCAGCAGCTCGTGGAGCGGAGGCACAGATACG. It specifies CASSSWSGGTDT. The entire CDR3 reads CASSSWSGGTDTQYF. Supplemented by reference TRBV7-2 and TRBJ2-3, the full variable domain reads GAGVSQSPSNKVTEKGKDVELRCDPISGHTALYWYRQSLGQGLEFLIYFQGNSAPDKSGLPSDRFSAERTGGSVSTLTIQRTQQEDSAVYLCASSSWSGGTDTQYFGPGTRLTVL.

As regards this clone: The read falls 3 residues short of the CDR3 end, and the missing part is taken from the germline J gene. The chain combines TRBV7-9 with TRBJ2-3; D may be TRBD2 (6 bases). The CDR3 length is 13 residues. Germline CDR1 SEHNR, CDR2 FQNEAQ (reference sequence). CDR3 sequence: CASSPPGGQPQYF. The covered CDR3 bases are TGTGCCAGCAGCCCCCCAGGAGGGCAGCCG.

Comment on this clone: The read comes to an end 3 residues before the CDR3 does, leaving the germline J gene to fill in the end. The chain links TRBV10-3 to TRBJ2-5, with 12 bases matching TRBD2. Germline V gene data show CDR1 as ENHRY and CDR2 as SYGVKD. This CDR3 contains 15 residues. The CDR3: CAISPSGGAPETQYF. CDR3 DNA (partial): TGTGCCATCAGCCCTAGCGGGGGGGCACCAGAAACC.

CDR3 residues: CASSVGTVSTDTQYF. Partial CDR3 DNA: TGTGCCAGCAGCGTGGGGACAGTTAGCACAGATACG. The rearrangement uses TRBV11-2 and TRBJ2-3, with TRBD1 identical over 7 bases. The read terminates 3 residues ahead of where the CDR3 ends, so the germline J gene completes it. V was pared by 5 bases and J by 0 bases, with 5 bases of the junction left unmatched. The CDR3 consists of 15 residues. Germline lookup yields CDR1 SGHAT and CDR2 FQNNGV.

As for this clone: Sequencing ends 3 residues short of the CDR3 end; the germline J gene provides the rest. The chain uses TRBV20-1 and TRBJ1-2, with D unresolved. V lost 1 base and J 7 bases, leaving 13 bases between the germline ends. The germline gives CDR1 DFQATT, CDR2 SNEGSKA (reference sequence). This CDR3 is 13 amino acids long. CDR3 DNA (partial): TGCAGTGCTAGAGCGTGGGCAGGTCGTGGC. This codes for CSARAWAGRG. The entire CDR3 protein reads CSARAWAGRGYTF.

As regards this clone: With the read ending 3 residues before the CDR3 end, the germline J gene is used to fill in that end. The chain employs TRBV19 and TRBJ2-7; the D gene is possibly TRBD1 (6 bases). This CDR3 contains 14 residues. The germline V gene encodes CDR1 LNHDA and CDR2 SQIVND (reference sequence). Trimming left V 3 bases short and J 2 bases short, with 11 bases between. The covered CDR3 bases are TGTGCCAGTAGTATCACCGACAGGCCCTACGAG. This encodes CASSITDRPYE. The CDR3 in full is CASSITDRPYEQYF.

The covered CDR3 bases are TGTGCCAGCAGCTTCGTAACAGGGGGAGGAGAGACG. Translating it yields CASSFVTGGGET. The full CDR3 protein is CASSFVTGGGETQYF. The genes are TRBV7-7 and TRBJ2-3; 8 bases match TRBD1. The read terminates 3 residues ahead of where the CDR3 ends, so the germline J gene completes it. Germline values: CDR1 SSHAT, CDR2 FNYEAQ (reference sequence). The CDR3 sequence is 15 residues long.

A remark on this clone: Read sequence stops 3 residues before the CDR3 end, and the germline J gene provides the missing end. The rearrangement joins TRBV18 to TRBJ2-7; TRBD1 is a possible D gene (5 bases). With 3 bases removed from V and 6 bases from J, the gap between germline ends came to 15 bases. CDR3 size: 14 residues. Looked up from germline, CDR1 is KGHSH and CDR2 is LQKENI. CDR3 region: CASSPRQGRGEQYF. The sequenced CDR3 bases are TGTGCCAGCTCACCGAGGCAGGGAAGGGGCGAG.

Notes on this clone: With the read ending 3 residues before the CDR3 end, the germline J gene is used to fill in that end. The chain carries TRBV6-2 or TRBV6-3 and TRBJ1-2; TRBD1 matches at 7 bases. The germline CDR1 and CDR2 sequences are MNHEY and SVGEGT. This CDR3 has 14 residues. With V trimmed by 6 bases and J by 3 bases, 7 bases remained unmatched. The CDR3 here is CASSDREKDYGYTF. Incomplete CDR3 DNA: TGTGCCAGCAGCGACAGGGAAAAAGACTATGGC.

On this clone: The DNA ends 3 residues before the CDR3 does, and the rest of the CDR3 is filled in from the germline J gene. The rearrangement links TRBV2 to TRBJ1-2, with D possibly TRBD1 on 5 matching bases. Trimming took off 4 bases at V and 6 bases at J, with 18 bases between the two ends. Germline V gene data show CDR1 as SNHLY and CDR2 as FYNNEI. The CDR3 covers 15 residues. The covered CDR3 bases are TGTGCCAGCAGTGTCGGGCCAGGGAGGAAGGATGGC. It is translated as CASSVGPGRKDG. The entire CDR3 sequence reads CASSVGPGRKDGYTF.

About this clone itself: The read ends 3 residues before the CDR3 terminus; that terminus is restored from the germline J gene. This chain links TRBV7-6 with TRBJ2-7; no clear D. The CDR3 length is 14 residues. CDR1 and CDR2 (germline): SGHVS, FNYEAQ. V was pared by 1 base and J by 5 bases, with 12 bases between. The covered CDR3 bases are TGTGCCAGCAGCTTAGTAGCTGGCATAAACGAG. It specifies CASSLVAGINE. The entire CDR3 is CASSLVAGINEQYF.

In the case of this clone: The read terminates 3 residues ahead of where the CDR3 ends, so the germline J gene completes it. The chain combines TRBV5-1 with TRBJ1-1; possible D gene TRBD1, 5 bases. Trimming took 0 bases from V and 6 from J, leaving 9 bases between them. CDR3 length: 13 amino acids. Germline V gene lookup returns CDR1 SGHRS and CDR2 YFSETQ. The chain's CDR3 is CASSLVTGAEAFF. Incomplete CDR3 DNA: TGCGCCAGCAGCTTGGTCACGGGGGCTGAA.

In regard to this clone: The CDR3 end falls 3 residues outside the read, so it is completed with the germline J gene. The chain joins TRBV20-1 to TRBJ2-6; the match to TRBD1 covers 7 bases. V lost 7 bases, J lost 0 bases, and 9 bases stayed unmatched. The CDR3 has 16 residues. Looked up from germline, CDR1 is DFQATT and CDR2 is SNEGSKA (reference sequence). The part of the CDR3 DNA that was read is TGCAGTGTTTACAGGGGTCCTAGCTCTGGGGCCAACGTC. It specifies CSVYRGPSSGANV. The whole CDR3 is CSVYRGPSSGANVLTF.

As concerns this clone: The read ends 3 residues before the CDR3 terminus; that terminus is restored from the germline J gene. The chain links TRBV7-7 to TRBJ2-3; D is unresolved. The CDR3 contains 15 residues. Germline CDR1 reads SSHAT; CDR2 reads FNYEAQ (reference sequence). The CDR3 sequence is CASSPGYEGNQPQYF. Partial CDR3 DNA: TGTGCCAGCAGCCCGGGTTACGAAGGCAATCAGCCG.

As to this clone: The read is 3 residues too short to cover the CDR3 end, so that end is filled in from the germline J gene. The chain combines TRBV11-3 with TRBJ1-2; D call uncertain. The CDR3 is 11 amino acids. Germline V gene data show CDR1 as SGHNT and CDR2 as YENEEA. CDR3 sequence reads: CARFLHSGYTF. The part of the CDR3 DNA that was read is TGTGCCAGATTTTTACACAGCGGC.

Details on this clone: The read ends 3 residues before the CDR3 terminus; that terminus is restored from the germline J gene. J is TRBJ2-7 and V is TRBV28; 7 bases align to TRBD1. The CDR3 has 16 amino acids. Germline V gene sequence: CDR1 MDHEN, CDR2 SYDVKM. V gave up 7 bases and J gave up 5 bases; unmatched junction bases: 17. CDR3 sequence reads: CASTAIGQEEFDEQYF. The covered CDR3 bases are TGTGCCAGCACCGCCATTGGACAGGAGGAATTCGACGAG.

A word on this clone: The read comes to an end 3 residues before the CDR3 does, leaving the germline J gene to fill in the end. The rearrangement uses TRBV7-9 and TRBJ1-4; a possible D gene is TRBD1 (5 bases). Trimming stripped 6 bases from V and 7 bases from J, with 12 bases between. Germline V gene sequence: CDR1 SEHNR, CDR2 FQNEAQ (reference sequence). The CDR3 is 13 residues long. Here the CDR3 reads CASSPGVSEKLFF. The CDR3 DNA, read in part, is TGTGCCAGCAGTCCGGGGGTTTCTGAAAAA.

CDR3 amino acids: CASSPEWGDSYEQYF. Incomplete CDR3 DNA: TGTGCCAGCAGCCCCGAGTGGGGGGACAGCTACGAG. The rearrangement uses TRBV7-7 and TRBJ2-7; tentatively, D is TRBD1 (7 bases). The read comes to an end 3 residues before the CDR3 does, leaving the germline J gene to fill in the end. The CDR3 extends over 15 amino acids. Deletions cut 5 bases from V and 3 bases from J, with 17 bases between. The germline V gene encodes CDR1 SSHAT and CDR2 FNYEAQ (reference sequence).

CDR3 sequence reads: CSARELAGTYNEQFF. Incomplete CDR3 DNA: TGCAGTGCTAGAGAACTAGCGGGTACTTACAATGAG. The chain has TRBV20-1 and TRBJ2-1; 9 nucleotides match TRBD2. The read terminates 3 residues before the CDR3 end, so the remaining end is supplied by the germline J gene. CDR1 DFQATT and CDR2 SNEGSKA come from the germline V gene (reference sequence). This CDR3 has 15 residues. V shed 0 bases and J 4 bases; nucleotides not matched to a gene: 4.

Concerning this clone: The CDR3 is cut off 3 residues early in the read; its end comes from the germline J gene. This chain joins TRBV19 and TRBJ2-4, with D unresolved. The CDR3 extends over 15 amino acids. Germline lookup yields CDR1 LNHDA and CDR2 SQIVND (reference sequence). The sequenced part of the CDR3 DNA is TGTGCCAGTAGTCAGGCAGTCGTTACTTCGGAGACT. Amino acids: CASSQAVVTSET. The CDR3 as a whole reads CASSQAVVTSETQYF.

With regard to this clone: The CDR3 end falls 3 residues outside the read, so it is completed with the germline J gene. The chain has TRBV6-1 and TRBJ1-2; the D gene is possibly TRBD1 (5 bases). Germline-derived CDR1 and CDR2 are MNHNS and SASEGT. This CDR3 has 14 residues. The CDR3 reads CASSERGMQETYTF. Partial CDR3 DNA: TGTGCCAGCAGTGAAAGGGGCATGCAAGAGACC.